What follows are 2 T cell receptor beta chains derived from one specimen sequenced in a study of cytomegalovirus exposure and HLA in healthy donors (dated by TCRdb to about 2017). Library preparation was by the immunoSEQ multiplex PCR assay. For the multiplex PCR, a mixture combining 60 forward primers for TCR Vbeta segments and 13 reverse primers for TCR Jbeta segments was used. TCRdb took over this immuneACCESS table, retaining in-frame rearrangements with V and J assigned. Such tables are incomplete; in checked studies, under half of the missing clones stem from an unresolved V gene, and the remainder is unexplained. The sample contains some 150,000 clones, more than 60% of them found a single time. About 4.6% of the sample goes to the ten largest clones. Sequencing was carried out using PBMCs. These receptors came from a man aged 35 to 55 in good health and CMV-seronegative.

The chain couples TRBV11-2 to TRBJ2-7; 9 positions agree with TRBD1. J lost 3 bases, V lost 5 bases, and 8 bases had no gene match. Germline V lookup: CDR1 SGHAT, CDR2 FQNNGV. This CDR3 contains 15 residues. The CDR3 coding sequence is TGTGCCAGCAGCCCCCGGGACAGGGTGGGCTACGAGCAGTACTTC. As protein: CASSPRDRVGYEQYF.

CDR3 in amino acids: CASSADTGDEAFF. The CDR3 nucleotides are TGTGCCAGCAGCGCCGATACAGGGGATGAAGCTTTCTTT. The chain is built from TRBV11-3 and TRBJ1-1, with 7 positions matching TRBD1. The length of the CDR3 is 13 residues. Germline trimming cut 5 bases from V and 7 bases from J; bases unmatched to any gene: 7. Per germline, CDR1 SGHNT and CDR2 YENEEA.